This TCR beta chain was recovered during a study of shared T cell receptors in the human thymus. The germline V gene encodes CDR1 SEHNR and CDR2 FQNEAQ (reference sequence). Trimming cost V 7 bases and J 0 bases; bases outside gene matches: 15. This CDR3 has 18 residues. The method was immunoSEQ multiplex PCR; TCRdb's version includes in-frame clones alone and lacks a portion of them. The table has hundreds of thousands of clones, roughly 90% seen once. These same records also appear under a second study, on human thymus T cells. That study reports: Thymus tissue was removed during corrective cardiac surgery.

This clonotype was sampled from a boy in the first two years of life with a congenital heart defect. The sample consisted of thymocytes. The chain couples TRBV7-9 to TRBJ2-3, with 8 bases matching TRBD2. The DNA for the CDR3 is TGTGCCAGCACCGGGCCAGCGGGGGCCCCCACTAGCACAGATACGCAGTATTTT. Residues: CASTGPAGAPTSTDTQYF.